This T cell receptor beta chain stems from a study of shared clonotypes between healthy human individuals. Study details: The composition of the donors was a couple of women and a few men aged 18 to 49. Three CD4 naive, three CD4 memory, two CD8 naive and one CD8 memory plate were used per donor.

Germline V lookup: CDR1 SGHVS, CDR2 FQNEAQ. The CDR3 has 14 residues. Trimming removed 1 base at V and 3 bases at J, with 7 bases between. The naive CD8 population came from CD45RO-negative cells selected for CCR7, without terminally differentiated effector memory CD45RA+ cells. Only Caucasian adults living in Nashville, Tennessee made up the donor group. The material for each subset, its genomic DNA, was split evenly across several immunoSEQ plates. Profiled with immunoSEQ multiplex PCR; TCRdb holds only in-frame clones, not every one. The sample yields millions of clones, about 92% seen once. Material: naive CD8+ T cells from PBMCs. The rearrangement links TRBV7-8 to TRBJ1-5; D not certain. This sequence was found in a man between 18 and 35 years old in good health. Some clones in this sample may be carry-over from other donors' samples. CDR3 nucleotide sequence: TGTGCCAGCAGCTTAGGCAGTAACAATCAGCCCCAGCATTTT. Translated, it gives CASSLGSNNQPQHF.